The next 29 T cell receptor beta chains were all read from a single sample in a study of T-cell memory formation after mild COVID-19. TCRdb reprocessed the 5' RACE reads via MiXCR and lists one record per CDR3 protein. The sample includes around 200,000 distinct CDR3 sequences, roughly 30% of them seen just once. Material for sequencing was PBMCs or a T cell subset sorted from them (not recorded which). The receptors originated from an adult woman who had mild COVID-19 (a few samples of this study predate the infection). Cell type and time point are not known.

The chain carries TRBV6-6 and TRBJ2-4, with a weak D call TRBD2 (5 bases). The length of the CDR3 is 17 residues. Trimming removed 6 bases from V and 0 bases from J, with 18 bases in between. CDR1 MNHNY and CDR2 SVGAGI come from the germline V gene (reference sequence). The CDR3 loop is CASSSSGRVLAKNIQYF. The DNA of the CDR3 is TGTGCCAGCAGCTCCTCGGGAAGGGTGTTAGCCAAAAACATTCAGTACTTC.

This clonotype appeared once. The chain links TRBV12-3 or TRBV12-4 to TRBJ2-3, with 11 bases matching TRBD2. J lost 4 bases, V lost 5 bases, and 11 bases had no gene match. CDR3 length: 17 amino acids. CDR3 DNA: TGTGCCAGCAGTCCTCGACTAGCGGGAACAGGTTCAGATACGCAGTATTTT. Translated, it gives CASSPRLAGTGSDTQYF.

This clonotype was detected only a few times. The rearrangement joins TRBV2 to TRBJ2-5; D ambiguous. CDR3 length: 11 amino acids. Trimming cost V 8 bases and J 1 base, with 5 bases left between them. CDR1 is SNHLY and CDR2 is FYNNEI in the germline V gene. The CDR3 loop reads CASATQETQYF. The DNA for the CDR3 is TGTGCCAGCGCAACCCAAGAGACCCAGTACTTC.

The sample holds a few counts of this clonotype. The V and J genes are TRBV4-1 and TRBJ2-2; D gene uncertain. This CDR3 spans 16 amino acids. Germline V lookup: CDR1 MGHRA, CDR2 YSYEKL. V lost 2 bases and J 7 bases, leaving 17 bases between the germline ends. The CDR3 spells CASSQFTGLNVGELFF. Written as DNA, the CDR3 is TGCGCCAGCAGCCAATTCACCGGGCTTAACGTCGGGGAGCTGTTTTTT.

This chain joins TRBV5-5 and TRBJ2-3; TRBD2 matches at 9 bases. The CDR3 covers 15 residues. Trimming removed 0 bases from V and 8 bases from J; junction bases left unmatched: 7. CDR1 and CDR2 from the germline V gene are SGHKS and YYEKEE (reference sequence). The CDR3 loop reads CASSLEGTSTGTQYF. CDR3 in DNA: TGTGCCAGCAGCTTGGAGGGGACTAGCACCGGTACGCAGTATTTT. The whole variable domain, remainder taken from reference TRBV5-5 and TRBJ2-3, is DAGVTQSPTHLIKTRGQQVTLRCSPISGHKSVSWYQQVLGQGPQFIFQYYEKEERGRGNFPDRFSARQFPNYSSELNVNALLLGDSALYLCASSLEGTSTGTQYFGPGTRLTVL.

The rearrangement uses TRBV27 and TRBJ1-1; 8 positions match TRBD1. Unmatched junction bases numbered 4, after V lost 4 bases and J lost 3 bases. Germline V gene sequence: CDR1 MNHEY, CDR2 SMNVEV (reference sequence). CDR3 length equals 14 residues. The CDR3 protein is CASSYRGRYTEAFF. CDR3 DNA sequence: TGTGCCAGCAGTTACAGGGGGAGATACACTGAAGCTTTCTTT.

This clonotype was seen more than once but under ten times. The chain recombines TRBV12-3 or TRBV12-4 with TRBJ2-6; D is ambiguous. V was cut by 1 base and J by 0 bases, with 7 bases left in between. The CDR3 sequence is 16 residues long. The CDR3 bases are TGTGCCAGCAGTTTAGATTGGAGCTCTGGGGCCAACGTCCTGACTTTC. Amino acid sequence: CASSLDWSSGANVLTF.

The V gene is TRBV6-1, the J gene TRBJ1-1; tentative D call: TRBD1 (6 bases). V was cut by 6 bases and J by 4 bases, with 18 bases left in between. Germline CDR1 reads MNHNS; CDR2 reads SASEGT. This CDR3 comprises 15 residues. This CDR3 is CASRDLNRVSTEAFF. The DNA of the CDR3 is TGTGCCAGCAGAGACTTAAACAGGGTGTCCACTGAAGCTTTCTTT.

J is TRBJ1-2 and V is TRBV6-5, with D hard to call. Trimming stripped 6 bases from V and 3 bases from J, with 14 bases between. Germline V lookup: CDR1 MNHEY, CDR2 SVGAGI. This CDR3 has 14 residues. CDR3 in amino acids: CASSSRTPDYGYTF. The DNA of the CDR3 is TGTGCCAGCAGCTCCCGCACACCCGACTATGGCTACACCTTC.

CDR3: CASSHPVSGSSYEQYF. The CDR3 DNA reads as TGTGCCAGCAGCCACCCGGTGAGCGGTTCCTCCTACGAGCAGTACTTC. The chain links TRBV7-9 to TRBJ2-7; D perhaps matches TRBD2 (5 bases). With 5 bases removed from V and 0 bases from J, the gap between germline ends came to 17 bases. This CDR3 comprises 16 residues. Germline-derived CDR1 and CDR2 are SEHNR and FQNEAQ (reference sequence).

The chain couples TRBV7-2 to TRBJ1-1; possible D gene TRBD1, 5 bases. The CDR3 extends over 12 amino acids. Trimming took 7 bases from V and 5 from J, leaving 11 bases between them. Germline CDR1 and CDR2: SGHTA and FQGNSA. The CDR3 DNA sequence: TGTGCCAGCACTCAGGCAGGGACTGAAGCTTTCTTT. The encoded protein is CASTQAGTEAFF.

In its sample, this clonotype was seen a few times. The chain recombines TRBV20-1 with TRBJ2-7, with TRBD2 matching 11 bases. Germline V lookup: CDR1 DFQATT, CDR2 SNEGSKA (reference sequence). After removal of 0 bases from V and 2 bases from J, the junction contained 12 bases not matched to a gene. The CDR3 runs 18 residues. The CDR3: CSARDDVLAGVFPYEQYF. For the CDR3, the DNA is TGCAGTGCTAGAGATGATGTACTAGCGGGAGTCTTTCCCTACGAGCAGTACTTC.

The chain joins TRBV4-1 to TRBJ1-1, with D perhaps matching TRBD1 (5 bases). Germline V gene lookup returns CDR1 MGHRA and CDR2 YSYEKL. The CDR3 sequence is 16 residues long. V was trimmed by 0 bases and J by 3 bases, leaving 14 bases between them. CDR3 sequence (DNA): TGCGCCAGCAGCCAAGACTCGACAGATGAATACACTGAAGCTTTCTTT. This encodes CASSQDSTDEYTEAFF.

This clonotype was picked up a small number of times. The chain recombines TRBV24-1 with TRBJ1-2; D perhaps matches TRBD1 (5 bases). Germline loops: CDR1 KGHDR, CDR2 SFDVKD. The CDR3 is 16 residues long. V was pared by 4 bases and J by 2 bases, with 16 bases between. For the CDR3, the DNA is TGTGCCACCAGTGACCGTGACAGCACCCACAACTATGGCTACACCTTC. Amino acids: CATSDRDSTHNYGYTF.

V gene TRBV20-1 combines with J gene TRBJ2-3; D uncertain. Germline V gene sequence: CDR1 DFQATT, CDR2 SNEGSKA (reference sequence). Trimming left V 2 bases short and J 6 bases short, with 12 bases between. This CDR3 is built from 13 residues. CDR3 in DNA: TGCAGTGCTAGATCCCGGGTCGGCGATACGCAGTATTTT. Translating gives CSARSRVGDTQYF.

This chain links TRBV2 with TRBJ2-5; D uncertain. The CDR3 is made up of 12 amino acids. The V end lost 6 bases, the J end lost 2 bases, and 7 bases lay between the germline ends. In germline, CDR1 is SNHLY, CDR2 FYNNEI. In nucleotides, the CDR3 is TGTGCCAGCAGCGGTCGGCAAGAGACCCAGTACTTC. Protein product: CASSGRQETQYF.

The table lists this clonotype with a few counts. The V and J genes are TRBV7-9 and TRBJ1-2, with D unresolved. Germline V gene sequence: CDR1 SEHNR, CDR2 FQNEAQ (reference sequence). V was cut by 7 bases and J by 3 bases, with 9 bases left in between. The CDR3 loop spans 12 amino acids. Here the CDR3 reads CASTPLDYGYTF. The CDR3 DNA reads TGTGCCAGCACTCCTCTCGACTATGGCTACACCTTC.

This clonotype was detected only a few times. The chain has TRBV28 and TRBJ2-1; D perhaps matches TRBD1 (6 bases). Trimming shortened V by 5 bases and J by 4 bases, and 12 bases separated the two germline ends. CDR3 size: 14 residues. Germline CDR1 MDHEN, CDR2 SYDVKM. Here the CDR3 reads CASSPGQSYNEQFF. DNA of the CDR3: TGTGCCAGCAGTCCCGGACAGAGTTACAATGAGCAGTTCTTC.

This clonotype appeared a few times. The V call is TRBV18, the J call TRBJ1-1; TRBD1 matches at 10 bases. Germline V lookup: CDR1 KGHSH, CDR2 LQKENI. This CDR3 comprises 14 residues. V lost 6 bases and J lost 4; bases outside the gene matches: 5. The CDR3 loop is CASSRQGAVTEAFF. The CDR3 nucleotides are TGTGCCAGCTCCCGACAGGGGGCAGTCACTGAAGCTTTCTTT.

This clonotype has more than one count but fewer than ten. CDR3 residues: CASFLGGPGDTQYF. The CDR3 DNA reads as TGTGCCAGCTTCCTGGGGGGGCCAGGAGATACGCAGTATTTT. This chain connects TRBV6-1 to TRBJ2-3; tentatively, D is TRBD2 (7 bases). V lost 8 bases, J lost 5 bases, and 17 bases lay in between. The germline V gene encodes CDR1 MNHNS and CDR2 SASEGT. The CDR3 spans 14 residues.

This clonotype was seen repeatedly, ten times or more. This chain uses TRBV24-1 with TRBJ2-1; 7 bases match TRBD1. The germline V gene encodes CDR1 KGHDR and CDR2 SFDVKD. CDR3 size: 15 residues. V shed 4 bases and J 5 bases; nucleotides not matched to a gene: 7. CDR3 loop: CATSDTTRGNNEQFF. CDR3 in DNA: TGTGCCACCAGTGACACCACCAGGGGGAACAATGAGCAGTTCTTC.

In this sample, this clonotype turned up a few times. The V call is TRBV5-1, the J call TRBJ2-5; possibly TRBD1 or TRBD2 for D (5 bases each). V gave up 2 bases and J gave up 4 bases, with 12 bases separating them. Germline assignment: CDR1 SGHRS and CDR2 YFSETQ. CDR3 length equals 14 residues. The CDR3 protein is CASSFGTKGETQYF. The CDR3 coding sequence is TGCGCCAGCAGCTTCGGGACGAAGGGAGAGACCCAGTACTTC.

V gene TRBV30 combines with J gene TRBJ2-7; 9 nucleotides align to TRBD1. V lost 2 bases, J lost 7 bases, and 3 bases stayed unmatched. The CDR3 has 12 amino acids. Germline CDR1 reads GTSNPN; CDR2 reads SVGIG (reference sequence). In DNA, the CDR3 is TGTGCCTGGAGTAGGACAGGGGCTGAGCAGTACTTC. Residues: CAWSRTGAEQYF.

The gene calls are TRBV5-1 and TRBJ2-1; D unclear. This CDR3 comprises 13 residues. Germline CDR1 SGHRS, CDR2 YFSETQ. Trimming left V 5 bases short and J 1 base short, with 7 bases between. CDR3 sequence (DNA): TGCGCCAGCAGTGAGTTTTCCTACAATGAGCAGTTCTTC. Amino acids: CASSEFSYNEQFF.

This clonotype was recorded once. The chain links TRBV5-4 to TRBJ2-1; 13 bases fit TRBD2. After removal of 4 bases from V and 7 bases from J, the junction contained 11 bases not matched to a gene. CDR3 length: 17 amino acids. CDR1 and CDR2 from the germline V gene are SGHNT and YYREEE (reference sequence). Here the CDR3 DNA reads TGTGCCAGCAGCACCCCCGGGACTAGCGGGACCTTAAATGAGCAGTTCTTC. Its translation is CASSTPGTSGTLNEQFF.

This clonotype came up a few times. This chain connects TRBV19 to TRBJ1-5; 11 positions match TRBD1. The trim removed 9 bases at V and 6 bases at J, leaving 7 bases unmatched. Germline loops: CDR1 LNHDA, CDR2 SQIVND (reference sequence). This CDR3 comprises 14 residues. The CDR3 DNA follows: TGTGCCAGCCGGGACAGGGGGGGGCTTCAGCCCCAGCATTTT. This encodes CASRDRGGLQPQHF.

This clonotype was counted between two and nine times. The chain has TRBV10-3 and TRBJ2-3; 7 positions agree with TRBD2. This CDR3 region has 15 residues. Germline CDR1 reads ENHRY; CDR2 reads SYGVKD. Losses at the gene ends were 9 bases for V and 4 bases for J; bases not matched to a gene: 13. The CDR3 sequence: CAMGPKGGRADTQYF. CDR3 sequence (DNA): TGTGCCATGGGGCCCAAGGGCGGGAGAGCAGATACGCAGTATTTT.

This clonotype has only one observation. The chain links TRBV18 to TRBJ1-1; 8 bases match TRBD1. Germline values: CDR1 KGHSH, CDR2 LQKENI. Germline trimming cut 0 bases from V and 4 bases from J; bases unmatched to any gene: 4. The CDR3 is 15 residues long. Written as DNA, the CDR3 is TGTGCCAGCTCACCACCATCAGGGGGCCCCACTGAAGCTTTCTTT. Encoded protein: CASSPPSGGPTEAFF.

V is TRBV5-1 and J is TRBJ2-5, with D perhaps matching TRBD1 (6 bases). Germline lookup yields CDR1 SGHRS and CDR2 YFSETQ. This CDR3 has 14 amino acids. Trimming stripped 0 bases from V and 6 bases from J, with 12 bases between. The chain's CDR3 is CASSLGDMIQTQYF. CDR3 DNA sequence: TGCGCCAGCAGCTTGGGGGACATGATCCAGACCCAGTACTTC.